Sequencing of this T cell receptor beta chain was carried out in a study of Ad26.COV2.S vaccination and SARS-CoV-2 variants. Notes on the study in general: The TCR breadth and depth analyses may have understated or missed part of the total T cell responses.

Treatment meaning: 15 to 20 received Ad26.COV2.S at low or high dose, single or two shots; a few received placebo; per-sample allocation not given. Sampling was done on day 63 after the first vaccine or placebo injection. TCRdb's copy holds only in-frame clones and misses some; the assay was immunoSEQ multiplex PCR. This table has around 340,000 clones, 70% to 90% appearing once. CDR3 size: 15 residues. J was trimmed by 7 bases and V by 9 bases; bases with no gene match: 11. Germline V CDR1 and CDR2: LNHDA, SQIVND (reference sequence). A note on this clone: Antigen: not known.

Sequenced here: peripheral blood, sampled in a trial of Ad26.COV2.S vaccine versus placebo. The sequence derives from a person aged 18-65 years who received the Ad26.COV2.S COVID-19 vaccine or a placebo. J is TRBJ1-4 and V is TRBV19; 10 positions match TRBD1. The CDR3: CASVRPGTGVEKLFF. CDR3 sequence (DNA): TGTGCCAGCGTCAGGCCCGGGACAGGGGTTGAAAAACTGTTTTTT.